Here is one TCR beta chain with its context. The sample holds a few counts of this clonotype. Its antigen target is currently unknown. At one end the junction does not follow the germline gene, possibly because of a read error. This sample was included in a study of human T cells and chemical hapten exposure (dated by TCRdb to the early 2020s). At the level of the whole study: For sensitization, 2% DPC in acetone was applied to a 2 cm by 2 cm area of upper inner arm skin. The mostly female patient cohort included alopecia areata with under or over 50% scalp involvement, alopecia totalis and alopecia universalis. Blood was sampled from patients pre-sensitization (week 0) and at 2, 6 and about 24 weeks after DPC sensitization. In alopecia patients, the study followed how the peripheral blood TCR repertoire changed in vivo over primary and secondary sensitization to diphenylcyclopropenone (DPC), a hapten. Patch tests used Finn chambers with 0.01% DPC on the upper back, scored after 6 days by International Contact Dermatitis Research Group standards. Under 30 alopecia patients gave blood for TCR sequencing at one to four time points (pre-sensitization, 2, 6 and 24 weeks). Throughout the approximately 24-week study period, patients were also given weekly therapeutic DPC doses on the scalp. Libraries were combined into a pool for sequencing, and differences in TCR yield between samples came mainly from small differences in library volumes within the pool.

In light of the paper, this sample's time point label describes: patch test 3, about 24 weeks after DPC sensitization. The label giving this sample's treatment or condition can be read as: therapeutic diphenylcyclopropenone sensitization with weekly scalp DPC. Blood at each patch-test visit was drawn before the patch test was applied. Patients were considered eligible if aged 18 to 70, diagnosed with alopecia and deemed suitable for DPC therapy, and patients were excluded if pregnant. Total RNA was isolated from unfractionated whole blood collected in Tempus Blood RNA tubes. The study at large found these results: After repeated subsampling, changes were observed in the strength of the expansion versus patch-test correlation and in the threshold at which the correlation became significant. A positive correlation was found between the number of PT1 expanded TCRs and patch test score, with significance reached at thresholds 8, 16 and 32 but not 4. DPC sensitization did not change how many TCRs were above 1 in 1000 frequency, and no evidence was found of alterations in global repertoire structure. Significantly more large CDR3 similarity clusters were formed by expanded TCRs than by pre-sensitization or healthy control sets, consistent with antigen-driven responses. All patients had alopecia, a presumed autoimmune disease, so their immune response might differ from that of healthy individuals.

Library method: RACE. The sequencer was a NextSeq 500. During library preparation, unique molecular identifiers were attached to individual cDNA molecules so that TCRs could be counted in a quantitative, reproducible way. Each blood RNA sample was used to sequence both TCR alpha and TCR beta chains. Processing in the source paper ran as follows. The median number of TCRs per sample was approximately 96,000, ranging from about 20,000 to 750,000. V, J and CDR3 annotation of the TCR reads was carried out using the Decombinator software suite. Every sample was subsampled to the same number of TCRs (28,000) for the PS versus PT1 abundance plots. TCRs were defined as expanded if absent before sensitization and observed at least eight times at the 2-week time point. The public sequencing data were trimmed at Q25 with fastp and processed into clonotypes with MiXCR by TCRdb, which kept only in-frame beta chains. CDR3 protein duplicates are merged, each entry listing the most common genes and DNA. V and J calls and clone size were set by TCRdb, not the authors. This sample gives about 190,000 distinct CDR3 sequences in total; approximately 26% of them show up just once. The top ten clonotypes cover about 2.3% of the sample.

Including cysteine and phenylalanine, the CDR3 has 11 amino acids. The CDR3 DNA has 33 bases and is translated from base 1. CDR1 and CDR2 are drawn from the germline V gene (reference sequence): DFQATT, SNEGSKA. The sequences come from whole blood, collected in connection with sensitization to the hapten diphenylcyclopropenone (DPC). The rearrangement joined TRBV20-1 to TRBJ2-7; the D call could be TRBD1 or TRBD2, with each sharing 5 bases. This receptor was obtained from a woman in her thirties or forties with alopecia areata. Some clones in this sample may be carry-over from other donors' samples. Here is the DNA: TGCAGTGCTAGGGACGGGGCCTACCTCAACTTC. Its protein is CSARDGAYLNF.